The 20 T cell receptor beta chains in this list originate from one sample, sequenced in a study of blood T cell repertoires in COVID-19. TCRdb's table, derived via immunoSEQ multiplex PCR, lists solely in-frame clones and lacks some. The data show about 160,000 clones, with approximately 86% seen just once and roughly 0.57% held by the top ten. The specimen sequenced was peripheral blood. All receptors derive from a man aged 55 to 69 with COVID-19, enrolled during active disease.

The V call is TRBV11-2, the J call TRBJ2-7, with 7 bases matching TRBD1. Germline CDR1 reads SGHAT; CDR2 reads FQNNGV. The trim removed 2 bases at V and 3 bases at J, leaving 10 bases unmatched. The length of the CDR3 is 16 residues. CDR3 DNA sequence: TGTGCCAGCAGCTTACAAGGGACAGCCTCGGGCTACGAGCAGTACTTC. Protein: CASSLQGTASGYEQYF.

CDR3 residues: CASSPTVGEQFF. The CDR3 DNA reads as TGCGCCAGCAGCCCCACAGTGGGTGAGCAGTTCTTC. This chain uses TRBV4-1 with TRBJ2-1; D not resolved. This CDR3 has 12 amino acids. Trimming took 4 bases from V and 9 from J, leaving 10 bases between them. Germline V gene data show CDR1 as MGHRA and CDR2 as YSYEKL.

This chain connects TRBV19 to TRBJ1-1; D might be TRBD1 (6 bases). With 4 bases removed from V and 6 bases from J, the gap between germline ends came to 21 bases. The CDR3 runs 16 residues. Germline CDR1 reads LNHDA; CDR2 reads SQIVND (reference sequence). As DNA, the CDR3 is TGTGCCAGTAGTAGCCGGGGCTCCAGGGGATTGGCTGAAGCTTTCTTT. Its protein product is CASSSRGSRGLAEAFF.

This clone was seen a handful of times. This chain joins TRBV9 and TRBJ2-1, with 8 bases aligning to TRBD1. Per germline, CDR1 SGDLS and CDR2 YYNGEE. This CDR3 has 15 residues. The trim removed 3 bases at V and 5 bases at J, leaving 7 bases unmatched. This CDR3 is CASSGRGQGDNEQFF. The CDR3 DNA is TGTGCCAGCAGCGGAAGAGGACAGGGTGACAATGAGCAGTTCTTC.

The genes are TRBV19 and TRBJ2-6; the D is unclear. Trimming cost V 3 bases and J 0 bases, with 9 bases left between them. Germline lookup yields CDR1 LNHDA and CDR2 SQIVND (reference sequence). The CDR3 runs 16 residues. The CDR3, as DNA: TGTGCCAGTAGTATGGGTTGGAGCTCTGGGGCCAACGTCCTGACTTTC. Protein: CASSMGWSSGANVLTF.

V usage is TRBV5-1 and J usage is TRBJ1-4; 8 nucleotides agree with TRBD1. V dropped 3 bases and J dropped 7; count of bases not matched to a gene: 5. The V gene's germline CDR1 is SGHRS and CDR2 YFSETQ. There are 14 residues in the CDR3. In DNA, the CDR3 is TGCGCCAGCAGCTCCGGACAGGGTCTTGAAAAACTGTTTTTT. It encodes CASSSGQGLEKLFF.

The chain uses TRBV18 and TRBJ1-1; D is ambiguous. Germline values: CDR1 KGHSH, CDR2 LQKENI. Deletions cut 4 bases from V and 0 bases from J, with 9 bases between. The CDR3 contains 14 residues. The chain's CDR3 is CASSLQSMNTEAFF. The CDR3, as DNA: TGTGCCAGCTCACTACAGAGCATGAACACTGAAGCTTTCTTT.

The rearrangement links TRBV7-2 to TRBJ2-5; maybe TRBD2 (5 bases). Germline V gene data show CDR1 as SGHTA and CDR2 as FQGNSA. The CDR3 is made up of 16 amino acids. With 6 bases removed from V and 0 bases from J, the gap between germline ends came to 17 bases. The CDR3 loop reads CASRPQLRAYQETQYF. CDR3 nucleotide sequence: TGTGCCAGCAGACCACAGTTGCGGGCCTACCAAGAGACCCAGTACTTC.

This rearrangement joins TRBV11-3 to TRBJ2-7, with a weak D call TRBD2 (6 bases). V shed 7 bases and J shed 2 bases, with 15 bases lying between them. The germline V gene has CDR1 SGHNT and CDR2 YENEEA. The CDR3 length is 14 residues. For the CDR3, the DNA is TGTGCCAGCAAACCGGGACTGAATACCTACGAGCAGTACTTC. This codes for CASKPGLNTYEQYF.

This clone was seen a single time. The CDR3: CASSVGQANYGYTF. In DNA form, the CDR3 reads TGTGCCAGCAGCGTAGGACAGGCGAACTATGGCTACACCTTC. The chain is built from TRBV9 and TRBJ1-2; D may be TRBD1 (6 bases). V dropped 0 bases and J dropped 2 bases, with 8 bases sitting between them. The V gene's germline CDR1 is SGDLS and CDR2 YYNGEE. This CDR3 region has 14 residues.

The chain employs TRBV7-6 and TRBJ2-3; 10 bases match TRBD2. This CDR3 is 18 amino acids long. The germline CDR1 and CDR2 sequences are SGHVS and FNYEAQ. The junction had 16 bases not matched to a gene; V was cut back by 7 bases and J by 3 bases. CDR3 sequence (DNA): TGTGCCAGCACCCGACTAAGCGGGAGGGCCGGGGAGACAGATACGCAGTATTTT. This sequence encodes CASTRLSGRAGETDTQYF. Full variable domain (outside the CDR3, taken from reference TRBV7-6 and TRBJ2-3): GAGVSQSPRYKVTKRGQDVALRCDPISGHVSLYWYRQALGQGPEFLTYFNYEAQQDKSGLPNDRFSAERPEGSISTLTIQRTEQRDSAMYRCASTRLSGRAGETDTQYFGPGTRLTVL.

This sequence joins TRBV21-1 and TRBJ2-2; the table's D gene call, TRBD1, was not cross checked with the DNA. TRBV21-1 is flagged as a pseudogene. This CDR3 is 17 amino acids long. The CDR3 sequence: CASSKSPTEPGTGELFF. The CDR3 DNA sequence: TGTGCCAGCAGCAAATCCCCAACAGAACCCGGCACCGGGGAGCTGTTTTTT.

V usage is TRBV6-5 and J usage is TRBJ1-1, with D perhaps matching TRBD1 (5 bases). This CDR3 region has 14 residues. Germline CDR1 reads MNHEY; CDR2 reads SVGAGI. V lost 8 bases to trimming and J lost 5 bases, with 18 bases between them. The CDR3 DNA is TGTGCCAGCTCCGTGCAGGGTCAGAGAACTGAAGCTTTCTTT. It codes for CASSVQGQRTEAFF.

The CDR3 DNA is TGTGCCACCGGGGCAGGGTCTACCTACACCTTC. This codes for CATGAGSTYTF. V usage is TRBV24-1 and J usage is TRBJ1-2, with TRBD1 as a possible D gene (5 bases). The CDR3 contains 11 residues. V was clipped by 9 bases and J by 10 bases, with 14 bases between them. Germline CDR1 KGHDR, CDR2 SFDVKD.

The chain combines TRBV19 with TRBJ1-4, with D possibly TRBD1 on 5 matching bases. V dropped 5 bases and J dropped 7 bases, with 14 bases sitting between them. Germline CDR1 is LNHDA and CDR2 is SQIVND (reference sequence). CDR3 size: 14 residues. As DNA, the CDR3 is TGTGCCAGTAGTTCGTACTGGGGGGTTGAAAAACTGTTTTTT. Translating it yields CASSSYWGVEKLFF.

The V gene is TRBV7-3, the J gene TRBJ2-3; 14 positions match TRBD2. CDR1 is SGHTA and CDR2 is FQGTGA in the germline V gene. The CDR3 has 17 amino acids. With V trimmed by 5 bases and J by 4 bases, 8 bases remained unmatched. The CDR3: CASSGMGLAGESDTQYF. The CDR3 DNA reads TGTGCCAGCAGCGGGATGGGACTAGCGGGGGAATCAGATACGCAGTATTTT.

The chain is built from TRBV7-9 and TRBJ1-1; D gene ambiguous. CDR1 SEHNR and CDR2 FQNEAQ come from the germline V gene (reference sequence). V was cut by 5 bases and J by 7 bases, with 20 bases left in between. The CDR3 consists of 15 residues. In DNA form, the CDR3 reads TGTGCCAGCAGCCCCGGTGGAGGCGGGCTTAGTGAAGCTTTCTTT. This translates into CASSPGGGGLSEAFF.

The CDR3 region is CASSTWQGSRDYTF. The CDR3 DNA sequence: TGTGCCAGCAGTACATGGCAGGGGAGTCGTGACTACACCTTC. The chain carries TRBV27 and TRBJ1-2; TRBD1 might be the D (6 bases). This CDR3 comprises 14 residues. Germline V CDR1 and CDR2: MNHEY, SMNVEV (reference sequence). Trimming pared 5 bases from V and 10 bases from J, leaving 20 bases between.

The chain couples TRBV7-2 to TRBJ1-5, with 7 bases fitting TRBD1. CDR1 SGHTA and CDR2 FQGNSA come from the germline V gene. V trimming: 5 bases; J trimming: 3 bases; junction bases outside the gene matches: 4. The CDR3 has 14 residues. The CDR3, as DNA: TGTGCCAGCAGCGCAGGGGGACCCAATCAGCCCCAGCATTTT. Translated: CASSAGGPNQPQHF.

The V and J genes are TRBV29-1 and TRBJ1-1; 7 bases are a match to TRBD1. V dropped 7 bases and J dropped 1; count of bases not matched to a gene: 12. The CDR3 consists of 15 residues. Germline V gene data show CDR1 as SQVTM and CDR2 as ANQGSEA. The CDR3 loop reads CSALDTGVGNTEAFF. The DNA of the CDR3 is TGCAGCGCACTTGACACAGGGGTTGGGAACACTGAAGCTTTCTTT.